The entry that follows covers one T cell receptor beta chain sequence. Its antigen is unknown. This sample is drawn from a study of cytomegalovirus exposure and HLA in healthy donors. Study-level findings and limits: The study found most TCR sequences rare, yet found some public TCRs in many donors. The authors listed approximately 160 TCR beta chains as cytomegalovirus-associated. The classifier reportedly diagnosed cytomegalovirus status with high sensitivity and specificity. Through in vitro validation, three CMV-associated chains were shown to be specific for CMV antigens.

With 0 bases removed from V and 1 base from J, the gap between germline ends came to 8 bases. The CDR3 is 15 amino acids. Germline lookup yields CDR1 SGDLS and CDR2 YYNGEE. Sequencing used immunoSEQ multiplex PCR; TCRdb keeps in-frame clones, though not all of them. The data hold under 150,000 clones, with more than 85% observed a single time. The rearrangement joins TRBV9 to TRBJ2-1; D ambiguous. Source material: PBMCs. The sequence came from a man aged 18 to 29 in good health and CMV-seropositive. DNA for the CDR3: TGTGCCAGCAGCGTAGGAGGAGAGTCCTACAATGAGCAGTTCTTC. Translation gives CASSVGGESYNEQFF.